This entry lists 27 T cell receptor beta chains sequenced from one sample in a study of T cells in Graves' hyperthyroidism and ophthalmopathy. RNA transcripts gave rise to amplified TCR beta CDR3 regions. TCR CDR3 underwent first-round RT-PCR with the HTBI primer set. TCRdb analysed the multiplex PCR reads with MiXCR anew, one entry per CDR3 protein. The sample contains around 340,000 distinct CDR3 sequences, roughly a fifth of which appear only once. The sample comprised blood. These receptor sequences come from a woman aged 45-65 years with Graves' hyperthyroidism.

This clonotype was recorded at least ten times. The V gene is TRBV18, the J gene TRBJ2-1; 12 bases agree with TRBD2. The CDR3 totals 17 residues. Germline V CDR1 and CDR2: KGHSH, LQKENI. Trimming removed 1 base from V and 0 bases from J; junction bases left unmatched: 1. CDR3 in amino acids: CASSPQTSGGSYNEQFF. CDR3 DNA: TGTGCCAGCTCACCACAGACTAGCGGGGGCTCCTACAATGAGCAGTTCTTC. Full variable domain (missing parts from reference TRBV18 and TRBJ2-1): NAGVMQNPRHLVRRRGQEARLRCSPMKGHSHVYWYRQLPEEGLKFMVYLQKENIIDESGMPKERFSAEFPKEGPSILRIQQVVRGDSAAYFCASSPQTSGGSYNEQFFGPGTRLTVL.

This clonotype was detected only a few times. The CDR3 DNA is TGCGCCAGCAGTCCCTCAGGACAGGGCCAAGGTACGCAGTATTTT. Its translation is CASSPSGQGQGTQYF. This chain links TRBV10-2 with TRBJ2-3; 8 bases map to TRBD1. Germline trimming cut 5 bases from V and 8 bases from J; bases unmatched to any gene: 12. The V gene's germline CDR1 is WSHSY and CDR2 SAAADI. The CDR3 has 15 amino acids.

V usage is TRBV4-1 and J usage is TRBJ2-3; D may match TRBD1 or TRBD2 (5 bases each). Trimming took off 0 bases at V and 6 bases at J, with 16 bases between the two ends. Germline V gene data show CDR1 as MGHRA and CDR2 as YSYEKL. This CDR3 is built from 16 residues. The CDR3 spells CASSQEGTRVGDTQYF. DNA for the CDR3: TGCGCCAGCAGCCAAGAAGGGACCCGAGTGGGGGATACGCAGTATTTT.

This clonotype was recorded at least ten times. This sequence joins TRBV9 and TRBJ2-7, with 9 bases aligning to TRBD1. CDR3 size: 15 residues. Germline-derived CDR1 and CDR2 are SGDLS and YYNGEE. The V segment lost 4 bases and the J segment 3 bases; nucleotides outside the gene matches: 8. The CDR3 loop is CASSPAPGQGYEQYF. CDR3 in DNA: TGTGCCAGCAGCCCCGCCCCGGGACAGGGCTACGAGCAGTACTTC. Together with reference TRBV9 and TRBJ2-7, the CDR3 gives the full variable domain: DSGVTQTPKHLITATGQRVTLRCSPRSGDLSVYWYQQSLDQGLQFLIQYYNGEERAKGNILERFSAQQFPDLHSELNLSSLELGDSALYFCASSPAPGQGYEQYFGPGTRLTVT.

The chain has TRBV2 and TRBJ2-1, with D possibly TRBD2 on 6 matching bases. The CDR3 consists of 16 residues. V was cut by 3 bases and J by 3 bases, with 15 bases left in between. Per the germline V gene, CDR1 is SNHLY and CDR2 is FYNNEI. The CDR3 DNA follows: TGTGCCAGCAGTGATGAGTGGAGGGCCGTCTACAATGAGCAGTTCTTC. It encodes CASSDEWRAVYNEQFF.

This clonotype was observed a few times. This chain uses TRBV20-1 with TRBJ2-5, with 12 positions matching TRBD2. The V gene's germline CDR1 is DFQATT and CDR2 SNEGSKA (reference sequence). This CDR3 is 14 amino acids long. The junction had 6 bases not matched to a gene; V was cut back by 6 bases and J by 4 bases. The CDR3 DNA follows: TGCAGTGCCTCCCCGGGACTAGCGGGAGAGACCCAGTACTTC. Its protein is CSASPGLAGETQYF.

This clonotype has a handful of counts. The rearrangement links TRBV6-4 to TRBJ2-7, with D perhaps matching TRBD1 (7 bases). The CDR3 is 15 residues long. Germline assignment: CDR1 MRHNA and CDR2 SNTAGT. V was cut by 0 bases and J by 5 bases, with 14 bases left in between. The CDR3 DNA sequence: TGTGCCAGCAGTGACTCGTGGCAGGGGGAGGACGAGCAGTACTTC. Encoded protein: CASSDSWQGEDEQYF.

The CDR3 sequence: CASCTGTGVSGANVLTF. CDR3 nucleotides: TGTGCCAGCTGCACCGGGACAGGGGTATCTGGGGCCAACGTCCTGACTTTC. This chain joins TRBV5-6 and TRBJ2-6; 10 bases fit TRBD1. Germline values: CDR1 SGHDT, CDR2 YYEEEE. The CDR3 extends over 17 amino acids. Germline trimming cut 7 bases from V and 1 base from J; bases unmatched to any gene: 8.

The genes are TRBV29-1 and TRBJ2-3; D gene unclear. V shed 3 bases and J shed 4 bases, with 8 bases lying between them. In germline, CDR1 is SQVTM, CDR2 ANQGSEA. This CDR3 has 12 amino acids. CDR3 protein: CSVEVHPDTQYF. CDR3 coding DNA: TGCAGCGTTGAGGTGCACCCAGATACGCAGTATTTT.

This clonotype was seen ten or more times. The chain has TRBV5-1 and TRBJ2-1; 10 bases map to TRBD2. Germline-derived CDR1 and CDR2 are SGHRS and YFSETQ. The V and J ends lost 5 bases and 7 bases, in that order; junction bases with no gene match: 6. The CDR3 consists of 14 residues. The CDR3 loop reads CASRVTSGSNEQFF. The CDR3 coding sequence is TGCGCCAGCAGGGTGACTAGCGGGTCGAATGAGCAGTTCTTC.

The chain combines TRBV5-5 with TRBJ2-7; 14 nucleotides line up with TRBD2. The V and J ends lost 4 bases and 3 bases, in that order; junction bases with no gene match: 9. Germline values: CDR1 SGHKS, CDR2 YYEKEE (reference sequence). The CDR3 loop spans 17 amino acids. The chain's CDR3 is CASSPYRTSGRIYEQYF. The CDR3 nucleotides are TGTGCCAGCAGCCCCTACCGGACTAGCGGGAGGATCTACGAGCAGTACTTC.

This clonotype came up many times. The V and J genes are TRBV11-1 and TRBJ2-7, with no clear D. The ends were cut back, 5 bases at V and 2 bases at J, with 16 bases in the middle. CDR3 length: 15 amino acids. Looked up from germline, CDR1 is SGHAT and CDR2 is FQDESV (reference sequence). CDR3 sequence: CASSPNKDPPYEQYF. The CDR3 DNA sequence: TGTGCCAGCAGCCCAAACAAGGACCCACCCTACGAGCAGTACTTC.

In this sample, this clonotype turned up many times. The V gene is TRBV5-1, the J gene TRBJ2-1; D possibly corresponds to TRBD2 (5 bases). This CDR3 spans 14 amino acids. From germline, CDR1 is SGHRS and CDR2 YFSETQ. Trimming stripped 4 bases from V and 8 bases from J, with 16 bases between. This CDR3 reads CASSRSGVGDEQFF. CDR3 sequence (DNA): TGCGCCAGCAGCCGCTCCGGGGTGGGCGATGAGCAGTTCTTC.

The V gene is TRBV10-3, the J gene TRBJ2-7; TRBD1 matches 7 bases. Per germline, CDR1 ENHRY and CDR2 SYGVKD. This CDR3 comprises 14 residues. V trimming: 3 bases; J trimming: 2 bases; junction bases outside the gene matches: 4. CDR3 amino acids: CAISEGRGTYEQYF. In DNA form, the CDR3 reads TGTGCCATCAGTGAAGGCAGGGGGACCTACGAGCAGTACTTC.

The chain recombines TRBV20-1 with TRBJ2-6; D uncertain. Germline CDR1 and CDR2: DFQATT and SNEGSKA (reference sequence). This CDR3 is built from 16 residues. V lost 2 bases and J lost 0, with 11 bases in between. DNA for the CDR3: TGCAGTGCTAGAAGGCCGAGAAGCTCTGGGGCCAACGTCCTGACTTTC. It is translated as CSARRPRSSGANVLTF.

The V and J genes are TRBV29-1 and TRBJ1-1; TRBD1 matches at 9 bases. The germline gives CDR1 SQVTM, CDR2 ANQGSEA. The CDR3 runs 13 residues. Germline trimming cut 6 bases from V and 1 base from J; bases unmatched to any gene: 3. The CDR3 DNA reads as TGCAGCGTCCGGACAGGGGCGAACACTGAAGCTTTCTTT. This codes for CSVRTGANTEAFF.

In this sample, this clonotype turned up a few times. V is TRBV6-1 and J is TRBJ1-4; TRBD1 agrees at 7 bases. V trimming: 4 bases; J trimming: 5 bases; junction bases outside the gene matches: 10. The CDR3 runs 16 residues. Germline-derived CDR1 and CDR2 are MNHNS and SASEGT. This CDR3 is CASSVGQVDPNEKLFF. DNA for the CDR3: TGTGCCAGCAGTGTAGGACAGGTGGACCCGAATGAAAAACTGTTTTTT.

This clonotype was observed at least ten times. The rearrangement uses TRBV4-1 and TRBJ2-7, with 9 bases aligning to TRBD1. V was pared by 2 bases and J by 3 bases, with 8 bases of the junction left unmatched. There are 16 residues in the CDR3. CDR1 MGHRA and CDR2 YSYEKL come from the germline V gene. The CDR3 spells CASSQNTGGRFYEQYF. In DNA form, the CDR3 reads TGCGCCAGCAGCCAAAACACAGGGGGCCGATTCTACGAGCAGTACTTC.

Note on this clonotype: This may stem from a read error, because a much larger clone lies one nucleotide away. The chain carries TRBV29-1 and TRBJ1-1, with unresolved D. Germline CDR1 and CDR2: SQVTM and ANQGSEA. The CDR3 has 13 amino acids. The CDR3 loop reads CSGSGRLNTEASF. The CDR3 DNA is TGCAGCGGGAGCGGGAGATTGAACACTGAAGCTTCCTTT.

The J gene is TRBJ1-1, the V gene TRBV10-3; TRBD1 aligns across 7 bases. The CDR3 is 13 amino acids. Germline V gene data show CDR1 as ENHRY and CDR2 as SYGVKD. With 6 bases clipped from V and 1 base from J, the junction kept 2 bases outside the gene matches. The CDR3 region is CAIRGQENTEAFF. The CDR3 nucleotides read TGTGCCATCAGAGGACAGGAGAACACTGAAGCTTTCTTT.

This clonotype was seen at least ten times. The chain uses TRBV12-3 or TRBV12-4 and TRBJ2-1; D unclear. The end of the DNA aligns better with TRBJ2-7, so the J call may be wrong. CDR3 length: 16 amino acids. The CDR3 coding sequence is TGTGCCAGCAGTTTCACAGCTCCGAGCTCCTACAATGAGCAGTACTTC. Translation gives CASSFTAPSSYNEQYF.

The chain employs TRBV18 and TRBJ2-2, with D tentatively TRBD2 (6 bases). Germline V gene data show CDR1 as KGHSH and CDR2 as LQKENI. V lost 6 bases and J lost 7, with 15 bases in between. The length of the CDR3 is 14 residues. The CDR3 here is CASSRDSAGGELFF. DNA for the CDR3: TGTGCCAGCTCCCGGGACTCAGCTGGCGGGGAGCTGTTTTTT. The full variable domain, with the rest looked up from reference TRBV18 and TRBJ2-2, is NAGVMQNPRHLVRRRGQEARLRCSPMKGHSHVYWYRQLPEEGLKFMVYLQKENIIDESGMPKERFSAEFPKEGPSILRIQQVVRGDSAAYFCASSRDSAGGELFFGEGSRLTVL.

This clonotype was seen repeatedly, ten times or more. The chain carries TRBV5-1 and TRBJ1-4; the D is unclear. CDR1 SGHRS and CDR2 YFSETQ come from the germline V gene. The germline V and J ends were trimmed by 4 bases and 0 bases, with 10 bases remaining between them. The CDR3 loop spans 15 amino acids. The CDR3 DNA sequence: TGCGCCAGCAGCAATGGAAGAACAACTAATGAAAAACTGTTTTTT. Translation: CASSNGRTTNEKLFF.

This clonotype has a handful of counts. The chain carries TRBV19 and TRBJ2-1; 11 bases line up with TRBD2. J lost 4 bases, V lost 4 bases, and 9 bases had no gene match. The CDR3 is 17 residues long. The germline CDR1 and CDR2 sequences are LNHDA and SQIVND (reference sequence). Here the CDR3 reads CASSTSGTSGFYNEQFF. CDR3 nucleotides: TGTGCCAGTAGTACCTCGGGGACTAGCGGATTTTACAATGAGCAGTTCTTC. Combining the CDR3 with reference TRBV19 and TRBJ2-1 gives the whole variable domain DGGITQSPKYLFRKEGQNVTLSCEQNLNHDAMYWYRQDPGQGLRLIYYSQIVNDFQKGDIAEGYSVSREKKESFPLTVTSAQKNPTAFYLCASSTSGTSGFYNEQFFGPGTRLTVL.

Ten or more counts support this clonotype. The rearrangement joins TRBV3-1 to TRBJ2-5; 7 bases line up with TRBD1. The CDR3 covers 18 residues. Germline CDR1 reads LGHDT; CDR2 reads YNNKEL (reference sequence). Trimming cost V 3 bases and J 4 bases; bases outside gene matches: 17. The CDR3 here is CASSQRPKTQGNAETQYF. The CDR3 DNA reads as TGTGCCAGCAGCCAGCGCCCGAAAACACAGGGGAATGCAGAGACCCAGTACTTC.

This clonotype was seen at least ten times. The CDR3 loop is CASSETSGRREDTQYF. The CDR3 DNA follows: TGTGCCAGCAGTGAGACTAGCGGGAGGAGGGAAGATACGCAGTATTTT. The V gene is TRBV2, the J gene TRBJ2-3, with TRBD2 matching 13 bases. Germline V lookup: CDR1 SNHLY, CDR2 FYNNEI. Trimming cost V 3 bases and J 5 bases; bases outside gene matches: 5. The CDR3 length is 16 residues.

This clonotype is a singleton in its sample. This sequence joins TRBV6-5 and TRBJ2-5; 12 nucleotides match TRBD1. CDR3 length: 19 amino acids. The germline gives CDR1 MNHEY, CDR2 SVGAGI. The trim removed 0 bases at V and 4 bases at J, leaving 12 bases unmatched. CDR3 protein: CASSYSGTGGGNFPETQYF. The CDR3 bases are TGTGCCAGCAGTTACTCCGGGACAGGGGGCGGTAATTTCCCAGAGACCCAGTACTTC.